The 23 T cell receptor beta chains listed next were all sequenced from one sample in a study of T cell responses to AZD1222 COVID-19 vaccine. Libraries were prepared by immunoSEQ multiplex PCR; TCRdb keeps only in-frame clonotypes and omits some of them. This repertoire shows 150,000 to 200,000 clones, approximately 86% found once; its top ten account for roughly 12%. The source material was peripheral blood, sampled 28 days after the second AZD1222 dose. The receptors stem from an adult who received the AZD1222 COVID-19 vaccine.

The J gene is TRBJ1-1, the V gene TRBV4-1; D gene ambiguous. The CDR3 totals 16 residues. Germline V CDR1 and CDR2: MGHRA, YSYEKL. Trimming took 1 base from V and 1 from J, leaving 13 bases between them. CDR3 region: CASSQADPRRNTEAFF. The CDR3 DNA is TGCGCCAGCAGCCAAGCGGACCCCAGAAGGAACACTGAAGCTTTCTTT.

The chain is built from TRBV30 and TRBJ1-1, with D maybe TRBD1 (6 bases). The CDR3 covers 11 residues. Germline V gene data show CDR1 as GTSNPN and CDR2 as SVGIG (reference sequence). Trimming took off 3 bases at V and 10 bases at J, with 12 bases between the two ends. Here the CDR3 DNA reads TGTGCCTGGAGATGGGGCAGGGGAGCTTTCTTT. Translation gives CAWRWGRGAFF.

CDR3 coding DNA: TGTGCCAGCAGCCTAGCGGGGGGGTTATTCACAGATACGCAGTATTTT. It specifies CASSLAGGLFTDTQYF. The rearrangement joins TRBV11-2 to TRBJ2-3; 12 positions agree with TRBD2. The germline V gene has CDR1 SGHAT and CDR2 FQNNGV. This CDR3 comprises 16 residues. With V trimmed by 5 bases and J by 2 bases, 5 bases remained unmatched.

The genes are TRBV9 and TRBJ2-1; D may match TRBD1 or TRBD2 (5 bases each). CDR3 length: 17 residues. The V end lost 6 bases, the J end lost 7 bases, and 26 bases lay between the germline ends. Germline lookup yields CDR1 SGDLS and CDR2 YYNGEE. For the CDR3, the DNA is TGTGCCAGCAAGAGGGGCCTACGGGACCCCGACCCTAATGAGCAGTTCTTC. Protein product: CASKRGLRDPDPNEQFF.

The CDR3 DNA is TGTGCCAGCAGCCTGGGACTAGCGGGGGCAGATACGCAGTATTTT. Translation gives CASSLGLAGADTQYF. The rearrangement uses TRBV14 and TRBJ2-3; 14 nucleotides match TRBD2. There are 15 residues in the CDR3. The junction had 1 base not matched to a gene; V was cut back by 4 bases and J by 4 bases. The germline CDR1 and CDR2 sequences are SGHDN and FVKESK.

The chain has TRBV9 and TRBJ1-1; possibly TRBD1 for D (5 bases). CDR3 size: 15 residues. Germline V gene sequence: CDR1 SGDLS, CDR2 YYNGEE. V was clipped by 0 bases and J by 4 bases, with 13 bases between them. CDR3 protein: CASSVGTTVGTEAFF. Written as DNA, the CDR3 is TGTGCCAGCAGCGTAGGGACAACGGTTGGCACTGAAGCTTTCTTT.

This chain joins TRBV3-1 (or the pseudogene TRBV3-2) and TRBJ1-4; 8 positions match TRBD1. The CDR3 has 16 amino acids. Looked up from germline, CDR1 is LGHDT and CDR2 is YNNKEL (reference sequence). V was clipped by 4 bases and J by 8 bases; unmatched bases: 12. DNA of the CDR3: TGTGCCAGCAGCCCCCTACAGGGGACAGGACACGAAAAACTGTTTTTT. Protein sequence: CASSPLQGTGHEKLFF.

This chain uses TRBV9 with TRBJ1-3; D gene uncertain. Germline V CDR1 and CDR2: SGDLS, YYNGEE. V was shortened by 0 bases and J by 2 bases, with 18 bases between the two germline ends. CDR3 length equals 18 residues. Here the CDR3 DNA reads TGTGCCAGCAGCGTAGCTAAGGGAGTCATCGGACCTGGAAACACCATATATTTT. Translating gives CASSVAKGVIGPGNTIYF.

CDR3 DNA sequence: TGTGCCAGCAGCCTGCTAGCGGGGGGATATGAGACCCAGTACTTC. Protein product: CASSLLAGGYETQYF. J is TRBJ2-5 and V is TRBV9; 11 positions match TRBD2. The V segment lost 4 bases and the J segment 5 bases; nucleotides outside the gene matches: 7. The germline CDR1 and CDR2 sequences are SGDLS and YYNGEE. This CDR3 is built from 15 residues. The full variable domain, rest sourced from reference TRBV9 and TRBJ2-5, is DSGVTQTPKHLITATGQRVTLRCSPRSGDLSVYWYQQSLDQGLQFLIQYYNGEERAKGNILERFSAQQFPDLHSELNLSSLELGDSALYFCASSLLAGGYETQYFGPGTRLLVL.

The V call is TRBV18, the J call TRBJ2-3; no clear D. Trimming stripped 2 bases from V and 0 bases from J, with 3 bases between. CDR1 and CDR2 (germline): KGHSH, LQKENI. This CDR3 is 13 amino acids long. DNA of the CDR3: TGTGCCAGCTCACCAGACAGCACAGATACGCAGTATTTT. It translates to CASSPDSTDTQYF.

The V call is TRBV10-3, the J call TRBJ1-4; maybe TRBD1 (5 bases). The germline V gene encodes CDR1 ENHRY and CDR2 SYGVKD. V shed 4 bases and J shed 2 bases, with 8 bases lying between them. The CDR3 length is 14 residues. The CDR3 sequence: CAISGAGTNEKLFF. The CDR3 DNA sequence: TGTGCCATCAGTGGGGCAGGGACTAATGAAAAACTGTTTTTT.

Remarks on this clone: Different DNA sequences within this sample yield the same CDR3. V usage is TRBV5-1 and J usage is TRBJ1-2, with D tentatively TRBD1 (5 bases). The CDR3 length is 13 residues. From germline, CDR1 is SGHRS and CDR2 YFSETQ. Trimming took 0 bases from V and 2 from J, leaving 5 bases between them. The CDR3 nucleotides are TGCGCCAGCAGCTTGGGACAGAACTATGGCTACACCTTC. It is translated as CASSLGQNYGYTF.

The chain uses TRBV9 and TRBJ1-3, with TRBD1 matching 9 bases. The V gene's germline CDR1 is SGDLS and CDR2 YYNGEE. Unmatched junction bases numbered 5, after V lost 3 bases and J lost 4 bases. The CDR3 length is 15 residues. CDR3: CASSANRGRGNTIYF. CDR3 nucleotide sequence: TGTGCCAGCAGCGCGAACAGGGGGCGCGGAAACACCATATATTTT.

This clone has more than one count but fewer than ten. The chain uses TRBV30 and TRBJ1-6; D ambiguous. With 2 bases removed from V and 9 bases from J, the gap between germline ends came to 8 bases. This CDR3 has 12 residues. Germline V gene data show CDR1 as GTSNPN and CDR2 as SVGIG (reference sequence). This CDR3 reads CAWSRTVSPLHF. CDR3 DNA sequence: TGTGCCTGGAGTAGGACGGTTTCACCCCTCCACTTT.

J is TRBJ2-7 and V is TRBV6-5; 13 bases line up with TRBD2. V lost 5 bases, J lost 3 bases, and 4 bases stayed unmatched. Germline assignment: CDR1 MNHEY and CDR2 SVGAGI. This CDR3 is 15 amino acids long. The CDR3 loop is CASSRLAGGNYEQYF. In DNA, the CDR3 is TGTGCCAGCAGTCGACTAGCGGGGGGCAACTACGAGCAGTACTTC.

The table lists this clone with a count of one. The rearrangement links TRBV3-1 (or the pseudogene TRBV3-2) to TRBJ1-2; no clear D. This CDR3 spans 14 amino acids. Germline V gene lookup returns CDR1 LGHDT and CDR2 YNNKEL (reference sequence). The ends were cut back, 1 base at V and 7 bases at J, with 13 bases in the middle. CDR3 coding DNA: TGTGCCAGCAGCCAAGGAGGAGGGTCGGCTGGCTACACCTTC. Protein: CASSQGGGSAGYTF.

This clone was found a few times. This chain links TRBV5-1 with TRBJ1-2; 7 bases are shared with TRBD1. Germline V gives CDR1 SGHRS, CDR2 YFSETQ. The CDR3 extends over 13 amino acids. V was clipped by 5 bases and J by 6 bases; unmatched bases: 7. As DNA, the CDR3 is TGCGCCAGCAGTTGGACAGGCTTGGATGGCTACACCTTC. Its protein is CASSWTGLDGYTF.

A single count supports this clone. The chain joins TRBV5-4 to TRBJ1-4, with 7 bases identical to TRBD1. Germline assignment: CDR1 SGHNT and CDR2 YYREEE (reference sequence). The CDR3 runs to 15 residues. The V gene end was trimmed by 0 bases and the J gene end by 3 bases; junction bases not matched to a gene: 2. The CDR3 nucleotides are TGTGCCAGCAGCTTGGAGGGACAGCCTAATGAAAAACTGTTTTTT. The encoded protein is CASSLEGQPNEKLFF.

This chain connects TRBV3-1 (or the pseudogene TRBV3-2) to TRBJ1-4; D not certain. Germline values: CDR1 LGHDT, CDR2 YNNKEL (reference sequence). Trimming stripped 2 bases from V and 7 bases from J, with 8 bases between. CDR3 length: 13 amino acids. The CDR3 is CASSQTPSEKLFF. The DNA for the CDR3 is TGTGCCAGCAGCCAAACCCCGTCTGAAAAACTGTTTTTT.

Only one count was recorded for this clone. The chain couples TRBV28 to TRBJ1-1; D may be TRBD1 (5 bases). Trimming stripped 6 bases from V and 5 bases from J, with 7 bases between. Germline V lookup: CDR1 MDHEN, CDR2 SYDVKM. This CDR3 spans 11 amino acids. This chain's CDR3 is CASRGETEAFF. In DNA form, the CDR3 reads TGTGCCAGCAGGGGGGAAACTGAAGCTTTCTTT.

The DNA for the CDR3 is TGCGCCAGCAGCGCCACAGGGGACCGCTATGGCTACACCTTC. The encoded protein is CASSATGDRYGYTF. The V and J genes are TRBV5-1 and TRBJ1-2; the match to TRBD1 covers 7 bases. The length of the CDR3 is 14 residues. J gave up 4 bases and V 4 bases, and 7 bases lay outside the gene matches. Germline CDR1 SGHRS, CDR2 YFSETQ.

This rearrangement joins TRBV6-5 to TRBJ2-3; no firm D call. Trimming took off 8 bases at V and 3 bases at J, with 12 bases between the two ends. This CDR3 is built from 13 residues. Germline V lookup: CDR1 MNHEY, CDR2 SVGAGI. CDR3 loop: CASGRTPTDTQYF. The CDR3 region has the DNA TGTGCCAGCGGACGGACCCCAACAGATACGCAGTATTTT.

This clone showed up just a few times. The genes are TRBV11-2 and TRBJ2-2; possibly TRBD1 for D (6 bases). Deletions cut 3 bases from V and 6 bases from J, with 11 bases between. CDR1 is SGHAT and CDR2 is FQNNGV in the germline V gene. The CDR3 length is 14 residues. The DNA for the CDR3 is TGTGCCAGCAGCTTGAATCCAGGGGCCGGGGAGCTGTTTTTT. This gives the protein CASSLNPGAGELFF. The whole variable domain, filled in from reference TRBV11-2 and TRBJ2-2, reads EAGVAQSPRYKIIEKRQSVAFWCNPISGHATLYWYQQILGQGPKLLIQFQNNGVVDDSQLPKDRFSAERLKGVDSTLKIQPAKLEDSAVYLCASSLNPGAGELFFGEGSRLTVL.